The 14 T cell receptor beta chains below all came from one sample that was sequenced in a study of response to subunit inactivated influenza vaccine. TCRdb analysed the RT-PCR reads with MiXCR anew, one entry per CDR3 protein. The sample contains about 500,000 distinct CDR3 sequences, 15% to 20% of which appear only once. This sample comprised CD4+ T cells sorted from PBMCs, obtained 23 to 25 months after vaccination. Source of these receptors: a man between 50 and 75 years old who received an inactivated influenza vaccine.

This clonotype was seen a handful of times. V gene TRBV12-3 or TRBV12-4 combines with J gene TRBJ2-5; D might be TRBD1 (6 bases). Trimming cost V 6 bases and J 7 bases, with 12 bases left between them. The CDR3 is 12 residues long. CDR3: CASSPQGTTQYF. The CDR3 DNA sequence: TGTGCCAGCAGCCCTCAGGGGACGACCCAGTACTTC.

This clonotype was counted at least ten times. J is TRBJ2-1 and V is TRBV6-1; TRBD2 aligns across 12 bases. The V gene end was trimmed by 6 bases and the J gene end by 4 bases; junction bases not matched to a gene: 7. The germline V gene has CDR1 MNHNS and CDR2 SASEGT. The CDR3 extends over 16 amino acids. The CDR3 DNA sequence: TGTGCCAGCAGGATGGGACTAGCGGGCAAATACAATGAGCAGTTCTTC. This codes for CASRMGLAGKYNEQFF.

This clonotype has more than one count but fewer than ten. The chain recombines TRBV7-9 with TRBJ1-6, with 7 bases identical to TRBD1. Germline values: CDR1 SEHNR, CDR2 FQNEAQ (reference sequence). This CDR3 comprises 17 residues. The ends lost 5 bases at V and 4 bases at J; junction bases unmatched: 11. DNA of the CDR3: TGTGCCAGCAGCCCCGGAGAGGGCAGGGGGTATAATTCACCCCTCCACTTT. Translating gives CASSPGEGRGYNSPLHF.

This clonotype was counted between two and nine times. The J gene is TRBJ1-3, the V gene TRBV12-3 or TRBV12-4; D possibly corresponds to TRBD1 (5 bases). The CDR3 runs to 19 residues. V dropped 3 bases and J dropped 0 bases, with 21 bases sitting between them. Written as DNA, the CDR3 is TGTGCCAGCAGTTTCCGACAAAGGGGAGAATTGAGCTCTGGAAACACCATATATTTT. This gives the protein CASSFRQRGELSSGNTIYF.

The chain combines TRBV7-6 with TRBJ2-3; D may be TRBD2 (6 bases). The CDR3 has 15 amino acids. CDR1 is SGHVS, CDR2 FNYEAQ, per germline. Deletions cut 3 bases from V and 5 bases from J, with 15 bases between. As DNA, the CDR3 is TGTGCCAGCAGCTTTAGCGGCGGGCGGGGAGATACGCAGTATTTT. Amino acids: CASSFSGGRGDTQYF.

The sample holds a few counts of this clonotype. Germline and junction disagree at one end, which may indicate a read error. CDR3 protein: CSVEETGTRRLF. The CDR3 DNA reads TGCAGCGTTGAAGAGACCGGGACTAGAAGATTGTTC. The V gene is TRBV29-1, the J gene TRBJ2-1; TRBD2 matches at 8 bases. The germline CDR1 and CDR2 sequences are SQVTM and ANQGSEA. CDR3 length: 12 amino acids.

This clonotype was observed a handful of times. V gene TRBV2 combines with J gene TRBJ2-5; TRBD1 is a possible D gene (6 bases). Germline V lookup: CDR1 SNHLY, CDR2 FYNNEI. This CDR3 contains 14 residues. Trimming removed 7 bases from V and 2 bases from J, with 14 bases in between. The CDR3 bases are TGTGCCAGCAATGGACAGATCAAACAAGAGACCCAGTACTTC. Encoded protein: CASNGQIKQETQYF. Combining the CDR3 with reference TRBV2 and TRBJ2-5 gives the whole variable domain EPEVTQTPSHQVTQMGQEVILRCVPISNHLYFYWYRQILGQKVEFLVSFYNNEISEKSEIFDDQFSVERPDGSNFTLKIRSTKLEDSAMYFCASNGQIKQETQYFGPGTRLLVL.

The chain couples TRBV9 to TRBJ2-5, with TRBD2 identical over 14 bases. This CDR3 spans 17 amino acids. The trim removed 4 bases at V and 2 bases at J, leaving 7 bases unmatched. The germline CDR1 and CDR2 sequences are SGDLS and YYNGEE. The CDR3 spells CASSPRTSGRWQETQYF. The CDR3 region has the DNA TGTGCCAGCAGCCCCCGGACTAGCGGGAGGTGGCAAGAGACCCAGTACTTC.

J is TRBJ1-6 and V is TRBV7-8, with 7 positions matching TRBD1. CDR1 SGHVS and CDR2 FQNEAQ come from the germline V gene. This CDR3 is built from 16 residues. The J segment lost 5 bases and the V segment lost 6 bases, leaving 10 bases of the junction unmatched. The CDR3 bases are TGTGCCAGCAGTCGGACAGGACTTCTTAATAATTCACCCCTCCACTTT. Residues: CASSRTGLLNNSPLHF.

In its sample, this clonotype was seen many times. This sequence joins TRBV4-2 and TRBJ2-3, with 11 bases matching TRBD2. V was clipped by 0 bases and J by 4 bases; unmatched bases: 6. Per germline, CDR1 LGHNA and CDR2 YNFKEQ. The CDR3 extends over 17 amino acids. The CDR3 DNA sequence: TGTGCCAGCAGCCAAGACCACGGGACTAGCGGCGCAGATACGCAGTATTTT. Translation: CASSQDHGTSGADTQYF.

This clonotype was seen ten or more times. This could be a read error, since a much larger clone is one nucleotide away. This chain connects TRBV7-9 to TRBJ1-6; no firm D call. The V gene's germline CDR1 is SEHNR and CDR2 FQNEAQ (reference sequence). V lost 1 base and J lost 5, with 0 bases in between. This CDR3 comprises 12 residues. CDR3 residues: CASSLDNSPLHF. CDR3 coding DNA: TGTGCCAGCAGCTTAGATAATTCACCCCTCCACTTT.

The chain uses TRBV12-3 or TRBV12-4 and TRBJ2-7; no reliable D call. V was pared by 5 bases and J by 5 bases, with 13 bases between. CDR3 length equals 13 residues. This chain's CDR3 is CASSQTLHHEQYF. DNA for the CDR3: TGTGCCAGCAGTCAGACACTTCATCACGAGCAGTACTTC.

This rearrangement joins TRBV20-1 to TRBJ1-5; D uncertain. CDR1 and CDR2 from the germline V gene are DFQATT and SNEGSKA (reference sequence). This CDR3 has 13 residues. With 0 bases removed from V and 3 bases from J, the gap between germline ends came to 6 bases. CDR3 residues: CSARETANQPQHF. DNA for the CDR3: TGCAGTGCTAGAGAAACCGCCAATCAGCCCCAGCATTTT.

V and J are TRBV12-3 or TRBV12-4 and TRBJ2-2; a possible D gene is TRBD2 (6 bases). Trimming removed 7 bases at V and 6 bases at J, with 21 bases between. The CDR3 loop spans 16 amino acids. DNA of the CDR3: TGTGCCAGCAAAGCCCCGGGAGCCGGCGCTTCCGGGGAGCTGTTTTTT. This encodes CASKAPGAGASGELFF.